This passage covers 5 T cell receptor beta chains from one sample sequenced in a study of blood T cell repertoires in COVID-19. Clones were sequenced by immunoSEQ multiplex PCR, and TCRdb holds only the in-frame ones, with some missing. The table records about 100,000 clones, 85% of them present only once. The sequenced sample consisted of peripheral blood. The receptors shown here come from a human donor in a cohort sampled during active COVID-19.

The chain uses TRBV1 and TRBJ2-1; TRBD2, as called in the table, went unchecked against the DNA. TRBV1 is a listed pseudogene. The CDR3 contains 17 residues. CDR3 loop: CTSSHREARSSYNEQFF. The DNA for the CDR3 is TGCACCAGCAGCCATCGGGAGGCACGAAGCTCCTACAATGAGCAGTTCTTC.

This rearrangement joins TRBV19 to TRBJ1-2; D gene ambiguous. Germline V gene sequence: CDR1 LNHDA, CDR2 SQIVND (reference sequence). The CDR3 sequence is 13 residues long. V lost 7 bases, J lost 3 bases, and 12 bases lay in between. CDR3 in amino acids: CASNPAWHYGYTF. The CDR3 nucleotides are TGTGCCAGTAATCCCGCCTGGCACTATGGCTACACCTTC. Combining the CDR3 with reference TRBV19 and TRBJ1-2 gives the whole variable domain DGGITQSPKYLFRKEGQNVTLSCEQNLNHDAMYWYRQDPGQGLRLIYYSQIVNDFQKGDIAEGYSVSREKKESFPLTVTSAQKNPTAFYLCASNPAWHYGYTFGSGTRLTVV.

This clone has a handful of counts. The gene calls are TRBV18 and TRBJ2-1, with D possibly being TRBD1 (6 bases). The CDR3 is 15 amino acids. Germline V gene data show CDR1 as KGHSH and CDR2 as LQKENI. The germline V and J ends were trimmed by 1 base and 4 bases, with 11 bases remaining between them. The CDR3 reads CASSPLGAIYNEQFF. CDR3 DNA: TGTGCCAGCTCACCACTGGGGGCTATATACAATGAGCAGTTCTTC.

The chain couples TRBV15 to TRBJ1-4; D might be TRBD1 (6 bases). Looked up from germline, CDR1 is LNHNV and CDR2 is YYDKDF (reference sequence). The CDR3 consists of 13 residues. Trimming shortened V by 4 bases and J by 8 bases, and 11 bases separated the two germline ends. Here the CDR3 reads CATSIQGEEKLFF. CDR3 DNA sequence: TGTGCCACCAGCATACAGGGAGAGGAAAAACTGTTTTTT.

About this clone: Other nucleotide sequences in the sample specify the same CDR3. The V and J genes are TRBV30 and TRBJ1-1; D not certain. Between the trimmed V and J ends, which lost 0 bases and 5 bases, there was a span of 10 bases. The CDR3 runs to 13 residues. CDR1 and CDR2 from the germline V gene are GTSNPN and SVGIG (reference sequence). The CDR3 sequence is CAWSVGRVTEAFF. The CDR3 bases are TGTGCCTGGAGTGTAGGGAGGGTAACTGAAGCTTTCTTT.